The clone carrying this T cell receptor beta chain showed up just a few times. The target antigen is unknown. Profiled with immunoSEQ multiplex PCR; TCRdb holds only in-frame clones, not every one. The data contain around 35,000 clones, about 69% of them seen just once; the ten biggest clones take up 15%. This sample is part of a study of vaccination effects on CD4 cells after COVID-19. General observations from the study: The study got few convalescent patients and did not collect any early post-infection timepoints. Vaccine- and infection-induced clones showed marked clonal contraction late following vaccination.

ViraFEST expansion of antigen-specific CD4+ T cells with viral peptide pools preceded sequencing. With approximately 9 days of culture completed, CD4+ T cells were isolated. Prior SARS-CoV-2 infection was absent in the vaccine recipients, as shown by negative nucleocapsid antibodies. The culture medium for roughly 1.9 million PBMC per well included about 9.2 IU/ml IL-2 and about 10 ug/ml peptides. Germline CDR1 and CDR2: LNHDA and SQIVND (reference sequence). Trimming at V came to 6 bases and at J to 5 bases, leaving 9 bases not matched to a gene. The CDR3 totals 15 residues. This clonotype originated in a human donor who received a COVID-19 vaccine. Sequenced here: CD4+ T cells from PBMCs cultured with HCoV-OC43 spike peptides, sampled before COVID-19 vaccination. The subset is: HCoV-OC43 spike overlapping peptide pool stimulation. The chain couples TRBV19 to TRBJ2-1; TRBD1 agrees at 8 bases. The CDR3 is CASREGDRPHNEQFF. In DNA, the CDR3 is TGTGCCAGTAGAGAGGGGGACAGGCCCCACAATGAGCAGTTCTTC.